These 17 T cell receptor beta chains were sequenced from one sample in a study of human T cells and chemical hapten exposure. The sample's time point: healthy volunteer bleed at 6 weeks. RNA extraction used unfractionated whole blood as the source of total RNA. TCRdb reprocessed the RACE reads with MiXCR, giving one entry per CDR3 protein. The sample lists 35,000 to 55,000 distinct CDR3 sequences, 3.5% to 4% occurring once. The sample taken for sequencing was whole blood. All receptors derive from a human donor in good health. Some clones in this sample may be carry-over from other donors' samples.

This clonotype was observed at least ten times. V and J are TRBV7-9 and TRBJ2-2; tentatively, D is TRBD2 (6 bases). CDR3 length: 17 amino acids. V was cut by 2 bases and J by 2 bases, with 15 bases left in between. CDR1 is SEHNR, CDR2 FQNEAQ, per germline (reference sequence). CDR3 coding DNA: TGTGCCAGCAGCTTACTTTTCGGAGGGCCCAACACCGGGGAGCTGTTTTTT. Amino acids: CASSLLFGGPNTGELFF.

This clonotype occurred many times. This rearrangement joins TRBV27 to TRBJ1-2; 7 bases line up with TRBD1. The trim removed 3 bases at V and 1 base at J, leaving 5 bases unmatched. CDR3 length: 15 amino acids. Germline V CDR1 and CDR2: MNHEY, SMNVEV (reference sequence). As DNA, the CDR3 is TGTGCCAGCAGTTTGACAGGGACCTATAACTATGGCTACACCTTC. It specifies CASSLTGTYNYGYTF.

This clonotype was seen ten or more times. The chain's CDR3 is CASSVAQLPYEQYF. In DNA, the CDR3 is TGTGCCAGCAGCGTAGCACAGCTACCCTACGAGCAGTACTTC. This sequence joins TRBV9 and TRBJ2-7, with D unresolved. The CDR3 totals 14 residues. Trimming took 0 bases from V and 2 from J, leaving 9 bases between them. Germline CDR1 and CDR2: SGDLS and YYNGEE.

The sample holds many counts of this clonotype. This sequence joins TRBV6-2 or TRBV6-3 and TRBJ2-4, with 10 bases aligning to TRBD2. Germline V gene lookup returns CDR1 MNHEY and CDR2 SVGEGT. Losses at the gene ends were 4 bases for V and 8 bases for J; bases not matched to a gene: 17. CDR3 length: 18 amino acids. The CDR3 reads CASSFPVAGGRITDIQYF. The CDR3 bases are TGTGCCAGCAGTTTCCCTGTAGCGGGAGGAAGAATAACGGACATTCAGTACTTC.

This clonotype was found a few times. This chain connects TRBV7-9 to TRBJ1-1; tentatively, D is TRBD1 (6 bases). The V and J ends lost 6 bases and 8 bases respectively, with 16 bases between them. This CDR3 has 13 residues. Germline CDR1 reads SEHNR; CDR2 reads FQNEAQ (reference sequence). CDR3 sequence: CASRPGTGTEAFF. CDR3 nucleotide sequence: TGTGCCAGCAGGCCGGGGACTGGGACAGAAGCTTTCTTT.

This clonotype was seen more than once but under ten times. In DNA, the CDR3 is TGTGCCAGCAGTCTCCTACGACAGGCAGGGACCCAGTACTTC. Translation: CASSLLRQAGTQYF. The gene calls are TRBV12-3 or TRBV12-4 and TRBJ2-5; possibly TRBD1 for D (6 bases). V dropped 5 bases and J dropped 7 bases, with 17 bases sitting between them. The CDR3 has 14 residues.

This clonotype was detected ten times or more. The rearrangement joins TRBV24-1 to TRBJ1-5, with 9 bases fitting TRBD1. Germline V gene data show CDR1 as KGHDR and CDR2 as SFDVKD. The V segment lost 4 bases and the J segment 0 bases; nucleotides outside the gene matches: 12. The CDR3 is made up of 19 amino acids. CDR3 amino acids: CATSEAGTGTINSNQPQHF. The CDR3, as DNA: TGTGCCACCAGTGAAGCCGGGACAGGGACCATTAATAGCAATCAGCCCCAGCATTTT.

This clonotype was counted many times. The chain couples TRBV7-8 to TRBJ2-6; no reliable D call. This CDR3 has 16 amino acids. Trimming took off 1 base at V and 2 bases at J, with 9 bases between the two ends. The germline CDR1 and CDR2 sequences are SGHVS and FQNEAQ. CDR3: CASSLDIGTGANVLTF. CDR3 sequence (DNA): TGTGCCAGCAGCTTAGACATTGGGACTGGGGCCAACGTCCTGACTTTC.

At least ten counts were recorded for this clonotype. The chain is built from TRBV7-9 and TRBJ1-2; D is unclear. The CDR3 has 14 residues. Germline CDR1 reads SEHNR; CDR2 reads FQNEAQ (reference sequence). Deletions cut 3 bases from V and 0 bases from J, with 8 bases between. The chain's CDR3 is CASSFAEANYGYTF. In DNA form, the CDR3 reads TGTGCCAGCAGCTTCGCGGAAGCTAACTATGGCTACACCTTC.

In this sample, this clonotype turned up many times. This chain uses TRBV28 with TRBJ1-5; a possible D gene is TRBD1 (6 bases). Germline CDR1 is MDHEN and CDR2 is SYDVKM. CDR3 size: 16 residues. The V and J ends lost 3 bases and 3 bases respectively, with 15 bases between them. For the CDR3, the DNA is TGTGCCAGCAGTTTTAATCCCCACAGGGACAATCAGCCCCAGCATTTT. Its translation is CASSFNPHRDNQPQHF.

The table lists this clonotype with many counts. The chain has TRBV12-2 and TRBJ1-1; the D call of TRBD1 is as the table states it, not checked on the DNA. TRBV12-2 is assigned pseudogene status. The CDR3 totals 13 residues. The CDR3 DNA reads as TGTGCAATCATACAGGGGGCGCGGACTGAAGCTTTCTTT. It yields the protein CAIIQGARTEAFF.

This clonotype has at least ten counts. The chain has TRBV6-2 or TRBV6-3 and TRBJ2-5, with TRBD1 as a possible D gene (6 bases). This CDR3 has 14 residues. V lost 5 bases, J lost 7 bases, and 17 bases lay in between. CDR1 MNHEY and CDR2 SVGEGT come from the germline V gene. The CDR3 bases are TGTGCCAGCAGTCAGGGGCCCCCGCCAAGGACCCAGTACTTC. It specifies CASSQGPPPRTQYF.

This clonotype was observed many times. This chain links TRBV13 with TRBJ2-3; no definite D call. CDR3 length: 13 amino acids. V lost 3 bases and J lost 3, with 7 bases in between. Germline values: CDR1 PRHDT, CDR2 FYEKMQ (reference sequence). CDR3 protein: CASSFEETDTQYF. CDR3 DNA: TGTGCCAGCAGCTTTGAGGAGACAGATACGCAGTATTTT.

The sample holds many counts of this clonotype. The chain links TRBV3-1 to TRBJ1-1; D possibly corresponds to TRBD1 (6 bases). In germline, CDR1 is LGHDT, CDR2 YNNKEL (reference sequence). V gave up 0 bases and J gave up 0 bases, with 11 bases separating them. The CDR3 runs to 16 residues. CDR3 in DNA: TGTGCCAGCAGCCAAGAGACAGGCCTCATGAACACTGAAGCTTTCTTT. The encoded protein is CASSQETGLMNTEAFF.

This clonotype showed up just a few times. The chain joins TRBV5-5 to TRBJ1-3; perhaps TRBD1 as D (5 bases). There are 15 residues in the CDR3. The V end was cut by 4 bases, the J end by 0 bases, with 11 bases between. In germline, CDR1 is SGHKS, CDR2 YYEKEE (reference sequence). Here the CDR3 reads CASSPRGTSGNTIYF. The CDR3 DNA sequence: TGTGCCAGCAGCCCCCGGGGGACCTCTGGAAACACCATATATTTT.

V usage is TRBV29-1 and J usage is TRBJ1-2; the match to TRBD1 covers 9 bases. The CDR3 is made up of 13 amino acids. Germline trimming cut 7 bases from V and 8 bases from J; bases unmatched to any gene: 11. Germline assignment: CDR1 SQVTM and CDR2 ANQGSEA. The CDR3 sequence: CSARQGDSRGYTF. CDR3 coding DNA: TGCAGCGCCAGACAGGGGGATTCGCGAGGCTACACCTTC.

The rearrangement links TRBV20-1 to TRBJ2-7; D may match TRBD1 or TRBD2 (5 bases each). The CDR3 has 14 residues. Germline assignment: CDR1 DFQATT and CDR2 SNEGSKA (reference sequence). V lost 3 bases and J 7 bases, leaving 19 bases between the germline ends. The CDR3 region has the DNA TGCAGTGCTAGCTCCAGGGCAGAGGGACGAGAGCAGTACTTC. Protein product: CSASSRAEGREQYF.